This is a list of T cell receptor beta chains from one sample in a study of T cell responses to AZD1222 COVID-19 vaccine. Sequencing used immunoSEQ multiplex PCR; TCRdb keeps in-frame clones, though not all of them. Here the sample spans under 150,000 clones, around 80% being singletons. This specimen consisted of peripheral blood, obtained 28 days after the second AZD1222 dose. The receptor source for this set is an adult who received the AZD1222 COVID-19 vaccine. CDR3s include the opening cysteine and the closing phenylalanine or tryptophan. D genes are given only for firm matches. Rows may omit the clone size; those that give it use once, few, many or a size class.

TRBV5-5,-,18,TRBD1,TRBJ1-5,CASTPGTGFTQGNQPQHF,TGTGCCAGCACTCCCGGGACAGGGTTCACACAGGGCAATCAGCCCCAGCATTTT
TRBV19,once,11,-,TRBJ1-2,CASSPTWGYTF,TGTGCCAGTAGTCCAACCTGGGGCTACACCTTC
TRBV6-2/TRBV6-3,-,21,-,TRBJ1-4,CASSTRWEAWTVSTTNEKLFF,TGTGCCAGCAGCACCCGATGGGAAGCCTGGACAGTTTCCACAACTAATGAAAAACTGTTTTTT
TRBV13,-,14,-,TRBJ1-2,CASSLRDLNYGYTF,TGTGCCAGCAGCTTAAGGGATTTAAACTATGGCTACACCTTC
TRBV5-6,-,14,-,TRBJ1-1,CASSLTGRVTEAFF,TGTGCCAGCAGCTTGACAGGGAGGGTCACTGAAGCTTTCTTT
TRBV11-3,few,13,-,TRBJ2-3,CASSLDRSDTQYF,TGTGCCAGCAGCTTAGATCGTTCAGATACGCAGTATTTT
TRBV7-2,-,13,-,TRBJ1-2,CASSLREGRGYTF,TGTGCCAGCAGCCTGAGGGAGGGTCGTGGCTACACCTTC
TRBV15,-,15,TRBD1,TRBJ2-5,CATSGRRDSLETQYF,TGTGCCACCAGCGGGCGCCGGGACAGTCTGGAGACCCAGTACTTC
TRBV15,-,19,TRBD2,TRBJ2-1,CATSRSGLAGPAQINEQFF,TGTGCCACCAGCAGATCGGGACTAGCGGGGCCAGCCCAAATCAATGAGCAGTTCTTC
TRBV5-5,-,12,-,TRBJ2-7,CASSSWDYEQYF,TGTGCCAGCAGCAGTTGGGACTACGAGCAGTACTTC
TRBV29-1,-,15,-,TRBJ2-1,CSVEAPGTPINEQFF,TGCAGCGTTGAAGCACCCGGGACACCCATCAATGAGCAGTTCTTC
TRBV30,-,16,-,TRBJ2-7,CAWTINKRSRTYEQYF,TGTGCCTGGACGATAAACAAGCGGAGCCGAACCTACGAGCAGTACTTC
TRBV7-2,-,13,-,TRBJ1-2,CASSLKNNYGYTF,TGTGCCAGCAGCTTGAAAAATAACTATGGCTACACCTTC
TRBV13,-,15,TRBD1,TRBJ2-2,CASSARDRGTGELFF,TGTGCCAGCTCCGCCCGGGACAGGGGTACCGGGGAGCTGTTTTTT